This TCR beta chain appears in the sequencing data of a study of control samples from healthy donors and cancer patients (dated by TCRdb to 2018 to 2021). Library creation used the immunoSEQ multiplex PCR assay. TCRdb mirrors the immuneACCESS table, restricted to in-frame sequences. Some clones are absent from its copies; in checked studies, under half trace to an unresolved V gene, and the reason for the others is unknown. In this sample the table shows about 150,000 clones, around 94% of which occur a single time. The ten largest clones capture around 1.3% of the sample. Details on this clone: It has no known antigen specificity. No base quality values were provided; no much bigger clone lies one nucleotide off.

V was cut back by 0 bases and J by 4 bases, leaving a gap of 7 bases between them. The CDR3 holds 14 amino acids from the cysteine to the phenylalanine. The CDR3 DNA has 42 bases and is translated from base 1. In the germline V gene, CDR1 corresponds to SGHAT and CDR2 to FQNNGV. The receptor was derived from a woman between 18 and 29 years old in good health. The sequenced sample consisted of blood. The rearrangement joined TRBV11-2 to TRBJ2-1, with the D gene call left open. The nucleotide sequence reads as follows: TGTGCCAGCAGCTTAGATTGGCATTACAATGAGCAGTTCTTC. Translation gives CASSLDWHYNEQFF. Joined to the reference TRBV11-2 and TRBJ2-1 proteins, this CDR3 gives the full variable domain: EAGVAQSPRYKIIEKRQSVAFWCNPISGHATLYWYQQILGQGPKLLIQFQNNGVVDDSQLPKDRFSAERLKGVDSTLKIQPAKLEDSAVYLCASSLDWHYNEQFFGPGTRLTVL.